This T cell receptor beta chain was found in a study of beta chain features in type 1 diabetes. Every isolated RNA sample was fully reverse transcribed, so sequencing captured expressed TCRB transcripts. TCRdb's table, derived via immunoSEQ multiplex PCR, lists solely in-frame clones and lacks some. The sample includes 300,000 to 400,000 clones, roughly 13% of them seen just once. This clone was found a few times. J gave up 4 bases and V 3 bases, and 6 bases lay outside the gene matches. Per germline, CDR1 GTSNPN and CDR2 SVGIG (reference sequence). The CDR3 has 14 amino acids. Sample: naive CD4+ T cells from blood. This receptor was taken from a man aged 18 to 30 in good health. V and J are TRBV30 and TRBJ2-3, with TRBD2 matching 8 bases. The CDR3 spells CAWRVAGGSDTQYF. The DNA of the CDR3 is TGTGCCTGGAGGGTCGCGGGAGGATCAGATACGCAGTATTTT.